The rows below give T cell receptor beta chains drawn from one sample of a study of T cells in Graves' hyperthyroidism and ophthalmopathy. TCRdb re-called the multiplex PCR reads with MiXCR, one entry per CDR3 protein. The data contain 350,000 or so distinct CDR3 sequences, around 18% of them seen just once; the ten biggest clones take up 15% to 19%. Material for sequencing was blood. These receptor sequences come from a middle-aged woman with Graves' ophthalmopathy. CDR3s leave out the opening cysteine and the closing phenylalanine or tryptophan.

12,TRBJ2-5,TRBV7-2,ASSLIQGQETQY
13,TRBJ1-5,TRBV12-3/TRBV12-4,ASSSQGLSNQPQH
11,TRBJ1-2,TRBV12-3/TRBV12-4,ASSRGTADGYT
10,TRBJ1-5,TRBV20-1,SAARGNQPQH
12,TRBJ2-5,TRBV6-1,ATHASGLVETQY
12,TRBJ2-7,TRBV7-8,ASSLARGAYEQY
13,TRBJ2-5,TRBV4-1,ASSPEGRGQETQY
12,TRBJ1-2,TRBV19,ASSNGGHTYGYT
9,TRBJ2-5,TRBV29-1,SVEKQETQY
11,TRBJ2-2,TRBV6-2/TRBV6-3,ASLGQNTGELF
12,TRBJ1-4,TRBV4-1,ASSPDQTNEKLF
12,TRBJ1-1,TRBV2,ASSEATGGTEAF
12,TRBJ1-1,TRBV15,ATSRDGSGTEAF
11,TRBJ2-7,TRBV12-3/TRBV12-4,ASSLVQGHEQY
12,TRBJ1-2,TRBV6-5,ASSYRDTASGYT
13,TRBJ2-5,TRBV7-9,ASSLQGFEGETQY
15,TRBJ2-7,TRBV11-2,ASSPGGYRSNSYEQY
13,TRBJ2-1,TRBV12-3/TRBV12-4,ASSEAGGAYNEQF
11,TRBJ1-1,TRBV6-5,ASSYGENTEAF
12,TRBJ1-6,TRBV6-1,ASSHGQVNSPLH
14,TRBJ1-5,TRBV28,ASSPPGWGVNQPQH